A selection of T cell receptor beta chains follows, all from one sample in a study of T cells in Graves' hyperthyroidism and ophthalmopathy. MiXCR, run by TCRdb on the multiplex PCR reads, gives a single entry per CDR3 protein. Of 300,000 to 450,000 distinct CDR3 sequences in the sample, over 11% were seen once. The sample taken for sequencing was blood. The receptors originated from a woman aged 55-70 years with Graves' hyperthyroidism. CDR3s include the opening cysteine and the closing phenylalanine or tryptophan. The D gene is left open where the match is weak. Clone size is shown for a subset of rows, as once, few, many or a class of expanded clone.

>.|.|TRBV24-1|TRBJ2-7
TGTGCCACCTGCCGGTACCCCTGCGAGCAGTACTTC
CATCRYPCEQYF
>few|TRBD2|TRBV19|TRBJ2-1
TGTGCCAGTACTCCACTTCCAGCGGGAACCTACAATGAGCAGTTCTTC
CASTPLPAGTYNEQFF
>many|TRBD2|TRBV28|TRBJ2-5
TGTGCCAGCAGTTTCGGGGGGACTAGCGGAAGGGAGACCCAGTACTTC
CASSFGGTSGRETQYF
>many|.|TRBV30|TRBJ2-3
TGTGCCTGGAGTTCGGCTGGGGCAGATACGCAGTATTTT
CAWSSAGADTQYF
>few|.|TRBV3-1|TRBJ2-5
TGTGCCAGCAGCCAACCCGGGGCGAGACCCCAAGAGACCCAGTACTTC
CASSQPGARPQETQYF
>many|.|TRBV3-1|TRBJ2-3
TGTGCCAGCAGCTACGGCAGGGCGGATACGCAGTATTTT
CASSYGRADTQYF
>.|TRBD1|TRBV5-1|TRBJ1-1
TGCGCCAGCAGCTTTTGGACAGGGGGCGCCGGGAACACTGAAGCTTTCTTT
CASSFWTGGAGNTEAFF
>many|TRBD2|TRBV19|TRBJ2-1
TGTGCCAGTAGTGTACACTCTAGCGGGACCTACAATGAGCAGTTCTTC
CASSVHSSGTYNEQFF
>many|TRBD1|TRBV19|TRBJ1-1
TGTGCCAGTAGTTCGGGGACAGGGTGGAGGAGAGCTTTCTTT
CASSSGTGWRRAFF
>many|TRBD2|TRBV28|TRBJ2-7
TGTGCCAGCAGTACGAGCGGGAGGAGCTACGAGCAGTACTTC
CASSTSGRSYEQYF
>many|TRBD2|TRBV10-1|TRBJ2-3
TGCGCCAGCAGTGAGTCGACAGCGGGAGATTCAGATACGCAGTATTTT
CASSESTAGDSDTQYF
>.|TRBD2|TRBV28|TRBJ2-7
TGTGCCAGCAGTTTGGTGACTAGCGGGAACCCCTACGAGCAGTACTTC
CASSLVTSGNPYEQYF
>many|.|TRBV6-1|TRBJ2-7
TGTGCCAGCAGATTACACTGGGGCACCTACGAGCAGTACTTC
CASRLHWGTYEQYF
>many|.|TRBV24-1|TRBJ1-1
TGTGCCACCAGTGATTTGTGGCAGGGTGGGAGAGCTTTCTTT
CATSDLWQGGRAFF
>.|.|TRBV14|TRBJ2-7
TGTGCCAGCAGCCAAGCGTACGGAATAGGCTGGGAGCAGTACTTC
CASSQAYGIGWEQYF
>many|.|TRBV5-1|TRBJ1-2
TGCGCCAGCAGCTTAACGTCCTACAACTATGGCTACACCTTC
CASSLTSYNYGYTF
>many|.|TRBV10-3|TRBJ2-7
TGTGCCATCAGGGGGGACGGATATTCCTACGAGCAGTACTTC
CAIRGDGYSYEQYF
>few|TRBD2|TRBV20-1|TRBJ2-1
TGCAGTGCTATCGCGGGGGGCTCCTACAATGAGCAGTTCTTC
CSAIAGGSYNEQFF
>many|TRBD2|TRBV7-3|TRBJ2-1
TGTGCCAGCAGCCCTAAAGTCCTAGCGGGGTACAATGAGCAGTTCTTC
CASSPKVLAGYNEQFF
>.|.|TRBV19|TRBJ2-2
TGTGCCAGTAACGTAATTTCGGGAAACACCGGGGAGCTGTTTTTT
CASNVISGNTGELFF
>many|.|TRBV5-1|TRBJ2-5
TGCGCCAGCAGGACCTCGATCCAAGAGACCCAGTACTTC
CASRTSIQETQYF
>.|.|TRBV12-5|TRBJ1-2
TGTGCTAGTGGTACACTCCAAAGTAACTATGGCTACACCTTC
CASGTLQSNYGYTF
>many|.|TRBV12-3/TRBV12-4|TRBJ2-3
TGTGCCAGCAGTCTGCAGGGCAGCACAGATACGCAGTATTTT
CASSLQGSTDTQYF